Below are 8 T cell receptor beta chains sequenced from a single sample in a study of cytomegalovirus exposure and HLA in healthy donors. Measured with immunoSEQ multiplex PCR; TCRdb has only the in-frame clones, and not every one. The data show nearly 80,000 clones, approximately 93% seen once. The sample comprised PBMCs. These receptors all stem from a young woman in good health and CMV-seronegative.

The CDR3 sequence is CASSPGGTSPYNEQFF. The CDR3 bases are TGCGCCAGCAGCCCGGGGGGGACTAGCCCGTACAATGAGCAGTTCTTC. The chain is built from TRBV5-1 and TRBJ2-1, with TRBD2 matching over 9 bases. Germline CDR1 SGHRS, CDR2 YFSETQ. Trimming at V came to 4 bases and at J to 4 bases, leaving 9 bases not matched to a gene. CDR3 length: 16 amino acids.

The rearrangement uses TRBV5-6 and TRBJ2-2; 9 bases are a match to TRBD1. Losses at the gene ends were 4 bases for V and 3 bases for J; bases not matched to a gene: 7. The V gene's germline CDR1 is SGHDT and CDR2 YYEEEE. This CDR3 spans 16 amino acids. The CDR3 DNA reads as TGTGCCAGCAGCAGCTGGGACAGGGTATACACCGGGGAGCTGTTTTTT. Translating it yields CASSSWDRVYTGELFF.

The DNA for the CDR3 is TGTGCCAGCAGCCAAGGACTAGGGTTCTACAATGAGCAGTTCTTC. It yields the protein CASSQGLGFYNEQFF. The chain employs TRBV7-2 and TRBJ2-1, with 7 bases lining up with TRBD2. Trimming took 5 bases from V and 3 from J; bases not matched to a gene: 7. Germline V lookup: CDR1 SGHTA, CDR2 FQGNSA. The CDR3 covers 15 residues.

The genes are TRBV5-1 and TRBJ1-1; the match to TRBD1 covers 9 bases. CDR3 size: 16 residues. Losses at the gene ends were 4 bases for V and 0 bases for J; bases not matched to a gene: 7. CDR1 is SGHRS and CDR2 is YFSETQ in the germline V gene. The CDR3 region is CASSPGTGPVNTEAFF. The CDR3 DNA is TGCGCCAGCAGCCCTGGGACAGGGCCCGTGAACACTGAAGCTTTCTTT.

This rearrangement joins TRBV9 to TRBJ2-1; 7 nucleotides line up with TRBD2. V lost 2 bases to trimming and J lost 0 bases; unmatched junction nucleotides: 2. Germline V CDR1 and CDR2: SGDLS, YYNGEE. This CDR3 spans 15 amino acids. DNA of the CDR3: TGTGCCAGCAGCGTTGCGGGAGACTCCTACAATGAGCAGTTCTTC. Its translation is CASSVAGDSYNEQFF.

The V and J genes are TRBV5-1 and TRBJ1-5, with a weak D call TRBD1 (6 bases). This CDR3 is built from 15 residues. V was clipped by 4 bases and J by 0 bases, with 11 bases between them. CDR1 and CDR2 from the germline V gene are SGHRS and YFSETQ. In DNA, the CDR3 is TGCGCCAGCAGCCCGATGACAGGTAGCAATCAGCCCCAGCATTTT. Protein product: CASSPMTGSNQPQHF. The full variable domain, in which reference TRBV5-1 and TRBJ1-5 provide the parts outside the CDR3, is KAGVTQTPRYLIKTRGQQVTLSCSPISGHRSVSWYQQTPGQGLQFLFEYFSETQRNKGNFPGRFSGRQFSNSRSEMNVSTLELGDSALYLCASSPMTGSNQPQHFGDGTRLSIL.

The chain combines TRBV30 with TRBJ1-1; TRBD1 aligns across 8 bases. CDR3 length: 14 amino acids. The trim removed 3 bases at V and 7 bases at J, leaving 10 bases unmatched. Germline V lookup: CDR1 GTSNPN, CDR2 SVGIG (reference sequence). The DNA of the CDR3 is TGTGCCTGGAGCCAGGCAGGGGGCTGGGGTGAAGCTTTCTTT. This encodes CAWSQAGGWGEAFF.

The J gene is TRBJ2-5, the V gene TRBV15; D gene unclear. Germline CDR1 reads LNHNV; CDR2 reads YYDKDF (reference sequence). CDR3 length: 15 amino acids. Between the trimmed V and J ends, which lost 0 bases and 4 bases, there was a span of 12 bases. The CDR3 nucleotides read TGTGCCACCAGCAGAGATCTGGCCCTAGGAGAGACCCAGTACTTC. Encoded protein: CATSRDLALGETQYF. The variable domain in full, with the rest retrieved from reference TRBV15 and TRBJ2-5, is DAMVIQNPRYQVTQFGKPVTLSCSQTLNHNVMYWYQQKSSQAPKLLFHYYDKDFNNEADTPDNFQSRRPNTSFCFLDIRSPGLGDTAMYLCATSRDLALGETQYFGPGTRLLVL.